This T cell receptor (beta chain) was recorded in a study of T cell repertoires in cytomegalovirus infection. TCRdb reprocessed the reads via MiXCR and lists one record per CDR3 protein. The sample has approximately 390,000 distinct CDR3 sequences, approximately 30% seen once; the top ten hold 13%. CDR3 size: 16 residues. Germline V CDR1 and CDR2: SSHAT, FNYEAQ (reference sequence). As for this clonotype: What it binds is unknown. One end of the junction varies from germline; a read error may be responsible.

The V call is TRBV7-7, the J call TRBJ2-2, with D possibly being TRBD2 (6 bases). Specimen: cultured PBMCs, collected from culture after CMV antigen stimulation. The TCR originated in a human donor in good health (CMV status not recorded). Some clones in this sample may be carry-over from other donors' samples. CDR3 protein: CASSLGAGPNTGELFF. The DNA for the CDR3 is TGTGCTAGCAGCTTAGGGGCGGGGCCGAACACCGGGGAGCTGTTTTTT.